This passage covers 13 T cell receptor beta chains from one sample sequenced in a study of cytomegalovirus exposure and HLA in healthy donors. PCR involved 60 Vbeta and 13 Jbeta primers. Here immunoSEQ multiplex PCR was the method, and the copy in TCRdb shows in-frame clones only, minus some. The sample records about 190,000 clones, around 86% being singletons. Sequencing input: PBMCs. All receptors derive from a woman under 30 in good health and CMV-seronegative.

Here the CDR3 DNA reads TGTGCCAGCAGCTTCTCAGCGGGAATCACAGATACGCAGTATTTT. It encodes CASSFSAGITDTQYF. The V and J genes are TRBV11-2 and TRBJ2-3, with 7 positions matching TRBD2. The V gene's germline CDR1 is SGHAT and CDR2 FQNNGV. The CDR3 is 15 amino acids. The V gene end was trimmed by 3 bases and the J gene end by 2 bases; junction bases not matched to a gene: 5.

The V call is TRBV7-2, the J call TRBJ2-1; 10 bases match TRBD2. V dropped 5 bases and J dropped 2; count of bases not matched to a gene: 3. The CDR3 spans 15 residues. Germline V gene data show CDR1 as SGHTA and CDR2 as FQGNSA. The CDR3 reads CASSRSGRPYNEQFF. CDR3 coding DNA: TGTGCCAGCAGCCGTAGCGGGAGGCCCTACAATGAGCAGTTCTTC.

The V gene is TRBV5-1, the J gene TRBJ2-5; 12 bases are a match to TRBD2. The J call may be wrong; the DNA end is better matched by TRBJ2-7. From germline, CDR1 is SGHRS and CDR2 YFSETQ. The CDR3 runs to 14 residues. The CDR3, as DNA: TGCGCCAGCAGCTCAGGACTAGCGGGATTCGAGCAGTACTTC. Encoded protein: CASSSGLAGFEQYF.

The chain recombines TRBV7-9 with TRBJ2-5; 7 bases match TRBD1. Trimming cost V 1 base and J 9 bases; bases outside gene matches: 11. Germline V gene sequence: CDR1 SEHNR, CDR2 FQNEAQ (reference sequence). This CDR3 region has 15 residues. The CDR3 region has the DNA TGTGCCAGCAGCTTAGATTCCGGGACAGTGGAGGCCCAGTACTTC. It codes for CASSLDSGTVEAQYF.

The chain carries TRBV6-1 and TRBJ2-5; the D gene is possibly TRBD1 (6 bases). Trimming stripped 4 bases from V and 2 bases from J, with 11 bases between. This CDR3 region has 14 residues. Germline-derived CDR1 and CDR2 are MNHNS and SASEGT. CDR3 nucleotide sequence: TGTGCCAGCAGTGTGGGGGACAAACAAGAGACCCAGTACTTC. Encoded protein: CASSVGDKQETQYF.

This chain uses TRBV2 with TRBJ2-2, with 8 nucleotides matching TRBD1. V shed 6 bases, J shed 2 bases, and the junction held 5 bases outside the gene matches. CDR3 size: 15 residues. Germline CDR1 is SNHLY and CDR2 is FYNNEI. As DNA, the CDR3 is TGTGCCAGCAGGCAGGGGGCCTTCAACACCGGGGAGCTGTTTTTT. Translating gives CASRQGAFNTGELFF.

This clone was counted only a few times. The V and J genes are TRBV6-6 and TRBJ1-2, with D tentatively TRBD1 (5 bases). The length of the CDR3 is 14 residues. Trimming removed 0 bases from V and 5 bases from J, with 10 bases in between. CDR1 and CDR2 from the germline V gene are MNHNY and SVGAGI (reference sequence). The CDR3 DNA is TGTGCCAGCAGTTACTCGCAGAGACAGTATGGCTACACCTTC. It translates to CASSYSQRQYGYTF.

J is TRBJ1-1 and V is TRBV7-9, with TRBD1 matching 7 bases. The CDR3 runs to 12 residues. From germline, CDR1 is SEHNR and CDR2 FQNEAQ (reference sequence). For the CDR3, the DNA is TGTTCCGAAAGGGGGCGGGACACTGAAGCTTTCTTT. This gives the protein CSERGRDTEAFF.

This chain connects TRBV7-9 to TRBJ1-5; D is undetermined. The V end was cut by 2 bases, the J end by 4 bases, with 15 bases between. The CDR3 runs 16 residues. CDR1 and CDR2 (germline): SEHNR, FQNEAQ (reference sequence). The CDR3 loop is CASSLSASLPNQPQHF. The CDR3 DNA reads TGTGCCAGCAGCTTATCTGCGTCTCTACCGAATCAGCCCCAGCATTTT.

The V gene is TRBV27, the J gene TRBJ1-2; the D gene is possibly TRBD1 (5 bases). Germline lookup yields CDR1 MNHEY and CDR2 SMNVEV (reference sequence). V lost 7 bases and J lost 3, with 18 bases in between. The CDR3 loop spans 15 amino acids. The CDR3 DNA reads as TGTGCCAGCACGGTCCTGGGAGGGGAGGACTATGGCTACACCTTC. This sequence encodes CASTVLGGEDYGYTF.

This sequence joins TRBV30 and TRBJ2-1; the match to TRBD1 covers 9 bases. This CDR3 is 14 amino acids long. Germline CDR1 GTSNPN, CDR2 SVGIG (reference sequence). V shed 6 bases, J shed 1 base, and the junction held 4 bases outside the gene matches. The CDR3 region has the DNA TGTGCCTGTACCGGGACAGGGTCCTACAATGAGCAGTTCTTC. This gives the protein CACTGTGSYNEQFF.

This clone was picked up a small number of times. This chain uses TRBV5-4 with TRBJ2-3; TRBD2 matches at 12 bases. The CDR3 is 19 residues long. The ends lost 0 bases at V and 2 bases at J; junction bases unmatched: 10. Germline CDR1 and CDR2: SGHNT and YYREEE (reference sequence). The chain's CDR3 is CASSLGRASGRANTDTQYF. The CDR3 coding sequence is TGTGCCAGCAGCTTGGGTCGGGCTAGCGGGAGGGCTAACACAGATACGCAGTATTTT.

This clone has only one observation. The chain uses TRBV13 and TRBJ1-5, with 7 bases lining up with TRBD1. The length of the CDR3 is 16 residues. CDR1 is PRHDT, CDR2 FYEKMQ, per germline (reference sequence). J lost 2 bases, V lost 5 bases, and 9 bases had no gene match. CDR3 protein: CASSTIQGYGNQPQHF. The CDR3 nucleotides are TGTGCCAGCAGCACAATACAGGGGTATGGCAATCAGCCCCAGCATTTT. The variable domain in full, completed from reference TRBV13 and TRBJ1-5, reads AAGVIQSPRHLIKEKRETATLKCYPIPRHDTVYWYQQGPGQDPQFLISFYEKMQSDKGSIPDRFSAQQFSDYHSELNMSSLELGDSALYFCASSTIQGYGNQPQHFGDGTRLSIL.